This T cell receptor (beta chain) was captured by sequencing in a study of OX40 agonist ivuxolimab in advanced cancers. Study in general: Males comprised 70% to 85% of the group, whose mean age was roughly 60 years (range about 23 to 80).

Study results and caveats: At 0.1-3.0 mg/kg, partial responders had clonal expansion among the lowest observed. At 0.1 to 3.0 mg/kg and by week 6, clonal expansion occurred in CD4+ and CD8+ blood T cells.

Clones were sequenced by immunoSEQ multiplex PCR, and TCRdb holds only the in-frame ones, with some missing. The profile shows 55,000 to 75,000 clones, 86% of them singletons. To note about this clone: The antigen is undetermined.

The CDR3 is made up of 15 amino acids. Germline V CDR1 and CDR2: SGHAT, FQNNGV. V was pared by 1 base and J by 4 bases, with 2 bases of the junction left unmatched. The sample in question was CD4+ or CD8+ T cells sorted from blood, obtained in a trial of the OX40 agonist ivuxolimab. The origin of this receptor is an adult with an advanced solid tumor such as melanoma, head and neck, liver or kidney cancer. The chain is built from TRBV11-2 and TRBJ2-1, with 9 nucleotides matching TRBD2. CDR3 bases: TGTGCCAGCAGCTTAGGGCTAGCGGGGTACAATGAGCAGTTCTTC. This encodes CASSLGLAGYNEQFF.